Here is one T cell receptor beta chain with its context. Its matching antigen is unknown. CDR3 length equals 16 residues. Trimming removed 7 bases at V and 1 base at J, with 19 bases between. In germline, CDR1 is LNHDA, CDR2 SQIVND (reference sequence). This sample is part of a study of vaccination and CD4 T cells after COVID-19. As for the study in general: Convalescent patients gave post-COVID blood a median about 95 days post-diagnosis, range 35 to 161.

The time point here: late sampling 161 to 241 days after vaccination in three convalescent patients. Indicated treatment: roughly 10-day PBMC culture with coronavirus spike peptide pools or control peptides (ViraFEST assay). General study points: Spike mono-reactivity was found in 304 of the 307 vaccine-specific clones identified in convalescent patients.

Sequencing of DNA taken from cultured CD4+ T cells relied on the Oncomine TCR Beta short-read assay. TCRdb re-called the PCR reads with MiXCR, one entry per CDR3 protein. The sample has roughly 28,000 distinct CDR3 sequences, 41% seen once. The source is a human donor who had recovered from COVID-19. The gene calls are TRBV19 and TRBJ1-1, with D possibly matching TRBD1 (5 bases). The material sequenced was CD4+ T cells from blood, cultured in vitro, taken about 7 months after SARS-CoV-2 vaccination. The CDR3 protein is CASTYGGRIQNTEAFF. CDR3 sequence (DNA): TGTGCCAGTACGTACGGGGGTCGGATCCAGAACACTGAAGCTTTCTTT.